Shown below are 21 T cell receptor beta chains from a single sample sequenced in a study of blood T cell repertoires in COVID-19. Libraries were prepared by immunoSEQ multiplex PCR; TCRdb keeps only in-frame clonotypes and omits some of them. The sample includes 250,000 to 350,000 clones, less than 85% of them seen just once. The sequencing sample was made of peripheral blood. The receptors were gathered from a human donor with COVID-19, enrolled during active disease. The donor label of this sample is uncertain.

This clone has more than one count but fewer than ten. J is TRBJ2-3 and V is TRBV3-1 (or the pseudogene TRBV3-2); D uncertain. The germline gives CDR1 LGHDT, CDR2 YNNKEL (reference sequence). Trimming took 4 bases from V and 4 from J, leaving 12 bases between them. The CDR3 contains 14 residues. For the CDR3, the DNA is TGTGCCAGCAGCCTCACCGCGCAGGCAGATACGCAGTATTTT. Its translation: CASSLTAQADTQYF.

The CDR3 region is CASSPRVTGELFF. The CDR3 DNA is TGTGCCAGCAGCCCCCGGGTGACGGGGGAGCTGTTTTTT. This chain joins TRBV11-2 and TRBJ2-2; no clear D. Trimming cost V 5 bases and J 8 bases, with 12 bases left between them. This CDR3 spans 13 amino acids. Germline assignment: CDR1 SGHAT and CDR2 FQNNGV.

The chain joins TRBV10-3 to TRBJ1-5; D unclear. The ends were cut back, 1 base at V and 5 bases at J, with 6 bases in the middle. The germline V gene has CDR1 ENHRY and CDR2 SYGVKD. CDR3 length: 13 amino acids. CDR3 region: CAISEYRDQPQHF. CDR3 nucleotides: TGTGCCATCAGTGAGTATCGCGATCAGCCCCAGCATTTT.

The rearrangement links TRBV5-1 to TRBJ2-3; possibly TRBD2 for D (6 bases). This CDR3 spans 15 amino acids. V was trimmed by 0 bases and J by 4 bases, leaving 12 bases between them. Germline loops: CDR1 SGHRS, CDR2 YFSETQ. The CDR3 protein is CASSLDGSTADTQYF. The CDR3 DNA reads TGCGCCAGCAGCTTGGACGGGAGTACCGCAGATACGCAGTATTTT.

This clone was detected only a few times. V is TRBV5-4 and J is TRBJ1-2; 10 positions agree with TRBD1. Germline V gene sequence: CDR1 SGHNT, CDR2 YYREEE (reference sequence). Trimming removed 2 bases from V and 6 bases from J; junction bases left unmatched: 4. The CDR3 sequence is 14 residues long. The CDR3 bases are TGTGCCAGCAGCTTAGGACAGGGGGTAGATGGCTACACCTTC. Encoded protein: CASSLGQGVDGYTF.

The chain employs TRBV5-1 and TRBJ2-7; 7 bases align to TRBD2. Losses at the gene ends were 2 bases for V and 6 bases for J; bases not matched to a gene: 8. Germline CDR1 reads SGHRS; CDR2 reads YFSETQ. The CDR3 consists of 14 residues. CDR3 sequence reads: CASSFGGNAAEQYF. CDR3 nucleotides: TGCGCCAGCAGCTTCGGGGGGAACGCGGCCGAGCAGTACTTC.

This chain links TRBV29-1 with TRBJ1-2; tentatively, D is TRBD1 (5 bases). Germline CDR1 and CDR2: SQVTM and ANQGSEA. V was cut by 4 bases and J by 5 bases, with 17 bases left in between. The CDR3 is made up of 14 amino acids. This CDR3 is CSVVKAQAGYGYTF. Here the CDR3 DNA reads TGCAGCGTTGTAAAGGCCCAGGCAGGGTATGGCTACACCTTC.

The CDR3 nucleotides read TGTGCCAGCAGTGGTAGTCCAAGTTTCGGAGGCACAGATACGCAGTATTTT. Translation gives CASSGSPSFGGTDTQYF. This chain uses TRBV6-1 with TRBJ2-3; D is ambiguous. Trimming removed 4 bases from V and 1 base from J, with 18 bases in between. This CDR3 is 17 amino acids long. Germline-derived CDR1 and CDR2 are MNHNS and SASEGT.

The chain recombines TRBV7-2 with TRBJ2-7, with no clear D. The CDR3 covers 15 residues. Germline V gene data show CDR1 as SGHTA and CDR2 as FQGNSA. Trimming took off 1 base at V and 0 bases at J, with 10 bases between the two ends. CDR3 residues: CASSLVPGFSYEQYF. The DNA of the CDR3 is TGTGCCAGCAGCTTAGTCCCAGGTTTCTCCTACGAGCAGTACTTC.

This clone was detected only a few times. The genes are TRBV3-1 (or the pseudogene TRBV3-2) and TRBJ2-1, with 9 bases matching TRBD1. With 5 bases clipped from V and 0 bases from J, the junction kept 2 bases outside the gene matches. Per germline, CDR1 LGHDT and CDR2 YNNKEL (reference sequence). This CDR3 is built from 15 residues. The CDR3 nucleotides read TGTGCCAGCAGCAAACAGGGGGCCTCCTACAATGAGCAGTTCTTC. It translates to CASSKQGASYNEQFF.

This sequence joins TRBV6-5 and TRBJ2-7, with TRBD1 identical over 9 bases. This CDR3 has 14 residues. Germline V gives CDR1 MNHEY, CDR2 SVGAGI. With 8 bases clipped from V and 7 bases from J, the junction kept 12 bases outside the gene matches. The CDR3 spells CASQTTGGSMEQYF. The CDR3 coding sequence is TGTGCCAGCCAAACCACAGGGGGCTCAATGGAGCAGTACTTC.

The V and J genes are TRBV5-5 and TRBJ2-7, with D tentatively TRBD1 (5 bases). The CDR3 has 13 residues. Trimming pared 2 bases from V and 3 bases from J, leaving 9 bases between. In germline, CDR1 is SGHKS, CDR2 YYEKEE (reference sequence). CDR3 sequence reads: CASSFQGIYEQYF. The DNA of the CDR3 is TGTGCCAGCAGCTTCCAGGGCATCTACGAGCAGTACTTC.

The chain combines TRBV11-2 with TRBJ1-1, with D possibly matching TRBD1 (5 bases). Between the trimmed V and J ends, which lost 1 base and 11 bases, there was a span of 11 bases. Germline CDR1 and CDR2: SGHAT and FQNNGV. The CDR3 has 12 amino acids. The CDR3 bases are TGTGCCAGCAGCTTAGGTCCGGGGGTTGCTTTCTTT. It translates to CASSLGPGVAFF.

The chain joins TRBV7-2 to TRBJ2-7; D remains unclear. V lost 3 bases and J 2 bases, leaving 8 bases between the germline ends. Germline CDR1 reads SGHTA; CDR2 reads FQGNSA. This CDR3 contains 13 residues. CDR3: CASSLGIAYEQYF. CDR3 coding DNA: TGTGCCAGCAGCTTGGGCATCGCCTACGAGCAGTACTTC.

J is TRBJ1-2 and V is TRBV9, with 9 bases matching TRBD1. Germline CDR1 and CDR2: SGDLS and YYNGEE. The CDR3 contains 15 residues. Germline trimming cut 0 bases from V and 7 bases from J; bases unmatched to any gene: 7. CDR3 DNA sequence: TGTGCCAGCAGCGTAGTCGAACAGGGGGCGGGTGGCTACACCTTC. Translating gives CASSVVEQGAGGYTF.

J is TRBJ1-6 and V is TRBV9; D uncertain. This CDR3 has 14 amino acids. Trimming cost V 2 bases and J 7 bases, with 10 bases left between them. Germline loops: CDR1 SGDLS, CDR2 YYNGEE. CDR3 sequence reads: CASSVQVGNSPLHF. The CDR3, as DNA: TGTGCCAGCAGCGTCCAGGTCGGAAATTCACCCCTCCACTTT.

The chain uses TRBV27 and TRBJ1-5, with D possibly being TRBD1 (5 bases). The V and J ends lost 6 bases and 6 bases respectively, with 15 bases between them. CDR1 is MNHEY, CDR2 SMNVEV, per germline (reference sequence). The CDR3 consists of 14 residues. The CDR3 spells CASSISGYGQPQHF. The CDR3 coding sequence is TGTGCCAGCAGCATATCAGGGTACGGTCAGCCCCAGCATTTT.

This clone was seen only a few times. The chain links TRBV4-2 to TRBJ1-4; D gene unclear. The CDR3 covers 16 residues. V was shortened by 0 bases and J by 0 bases, with 8 bases between the two germline ends. Germline CDR1 is LGHNA and CDR2 is YNFKEQ. In DNA, the CDR3 is TGTGCCAGCAGCCAAGACTCGTTTACAACTAATGAAAAACTGTTTTTT. It codes for CASSQDSFTTNEKLFF.

V and J are TRBV7-8 and TRBJ2-7, with D possibly TRBD2 on 5 matching bases. There are 14 residues in the CDR3. Trimming took off 1 base at V and 3 bases at J, with 10 bases between the two ends. Germline lookup yields CDR1 SGHVS and CDR2 FQNEAQ. The CDR3 protein is CASSLVTGSYEQYF. In DNA, the CDR3 is TGTGCCAGCAGCTTAGTGACGGGAAGCTACGAGCAGTACTTC.

This clone has just a few counts. The rearrangement joins TRBV11-1 to TRBJ2-7, with D possibly matching TRBD2 (7 bases). The germline V gene has CDR1 SGHAT and CDR2 FQDESV (reference sequence). Trimming pared 5 bases from V and 2 bases from J, leaving 16 bases between. The length of the CDR3 is 15 residues. The CDR3 sequence is CASSGGLAAAYEQYF. CDR3 DNA: TGTGCCAGCAGCGGGGGGCTAGCGGCCGCCTACGAGCAGTACTTC.

This sequence joins TRBV18 and TRBJ1-2; 8 bases line up with TRBD1. Germline loops: CDR1 KGHSH, CDR2 LQKENI. V shed 5 bases and J 6 bases; nucleotides not matched to a gene: 8. The CDR3 is 14 residues long. CDR3 in amino acids: CASSDTTGADGYTF. CDR3 in DNA: TGTGCCAGCTCAGACACGACAGGGGCTGATGGCTACACCTTC.